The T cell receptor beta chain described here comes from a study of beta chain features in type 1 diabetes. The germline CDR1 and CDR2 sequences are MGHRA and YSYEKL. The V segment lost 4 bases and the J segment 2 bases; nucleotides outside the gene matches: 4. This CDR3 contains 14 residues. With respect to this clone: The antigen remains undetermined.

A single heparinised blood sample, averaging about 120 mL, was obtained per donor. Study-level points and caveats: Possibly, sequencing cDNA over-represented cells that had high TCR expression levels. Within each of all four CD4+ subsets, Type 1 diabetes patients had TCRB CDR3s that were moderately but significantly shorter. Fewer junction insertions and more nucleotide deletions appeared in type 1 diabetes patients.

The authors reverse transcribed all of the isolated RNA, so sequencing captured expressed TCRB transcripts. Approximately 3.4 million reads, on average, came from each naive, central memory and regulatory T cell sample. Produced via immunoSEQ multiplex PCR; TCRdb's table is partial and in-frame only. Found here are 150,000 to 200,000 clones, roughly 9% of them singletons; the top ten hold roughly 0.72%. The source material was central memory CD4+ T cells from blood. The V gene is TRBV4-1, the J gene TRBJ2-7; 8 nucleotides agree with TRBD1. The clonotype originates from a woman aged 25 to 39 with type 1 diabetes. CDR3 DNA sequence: TGCGCCAGCAGCCTAAACAGGGGGGCCTACGAGCAGTACTTC. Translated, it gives CASSLNRGAYEQYF.